This section outlines one T cell receptor (beta chain) sequence together with its context. Antigen specificity is unknown. The authors made TCR beta cDNA libraries by 5'RACE template switching. This switching added a universal primer site and UMIs. Reprocessing the 5' RACE reads, TCRdb reports a single entry for every CDR3 protein and omits DNA. The specimen's table records hundreds of thousands of distinct CDR3 sequences. The germline CDR1 and CDR2 sequences are SEHNR and FQNEAQ (reference sequence). The CDR3 covers 16 residues. The data stem from a study of T cells expressing NK-cell markers. The study's findings and limits: It remained uncertain whether the expanded NKG2C+ T cell clones were specific for HCMV antigens.

The sample comprised blood T cells: a sorted CD56 or NKG2C T cell subset, CD4+ or CD8+ T cells, or bulk PBMC T cells (not recorded which). The rearrangement uses TRBV7-9 and TRBJ1-2; the TCRdb call, TRBD1, lacks DNA for checking. This sequence was found in a man aged 18 to 69 in good health. The CDR3 loop is CASSLAGTGRGYGYTF.